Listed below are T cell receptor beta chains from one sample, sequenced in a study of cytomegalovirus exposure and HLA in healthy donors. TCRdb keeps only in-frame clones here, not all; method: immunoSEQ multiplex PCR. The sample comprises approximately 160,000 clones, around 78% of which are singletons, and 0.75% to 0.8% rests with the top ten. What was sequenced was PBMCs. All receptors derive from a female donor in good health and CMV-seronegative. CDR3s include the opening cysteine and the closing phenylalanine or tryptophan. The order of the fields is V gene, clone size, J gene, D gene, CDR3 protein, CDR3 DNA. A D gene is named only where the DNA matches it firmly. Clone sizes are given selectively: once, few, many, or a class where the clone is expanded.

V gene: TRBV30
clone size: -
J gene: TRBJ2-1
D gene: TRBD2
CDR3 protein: CAWTPGRESRDEQFF
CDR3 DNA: TGTGCCTGGACCCCGGGGCGGGAGAGCCGGGATGAGCAGTTCTTC

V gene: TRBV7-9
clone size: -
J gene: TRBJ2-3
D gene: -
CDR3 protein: CAVTSEATDTQYF
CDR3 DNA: TGTGCCGTCACCTCAGAGGCAACAGATACGCAGTATTTT

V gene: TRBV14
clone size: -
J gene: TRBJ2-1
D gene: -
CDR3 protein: CASSQASQGEQFF
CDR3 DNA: TGTGCCAGCAGCCAAGCATCACAGGGAGAGCAGTTCTTC

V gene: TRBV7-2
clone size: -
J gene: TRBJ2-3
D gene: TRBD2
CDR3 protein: CASSLNPSGSSWTDTQYF
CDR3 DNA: TGTGCCAGCAGCTTAAACCCTAGCGGGAGCAGTTGGACAGATACGCAGTATTTT

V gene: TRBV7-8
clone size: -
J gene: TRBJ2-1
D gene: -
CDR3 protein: CASSSTRLVWNEQFF
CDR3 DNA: TGTGCCAGCAGCTCCACCAGACTAGTCTGGAATGAGCAGTTCTTC

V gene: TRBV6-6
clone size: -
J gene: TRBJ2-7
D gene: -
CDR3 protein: CASSSLTLTYEQYF
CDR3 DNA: TGTGCCAGCAGTTCACTCACCCTGACCTACGAGCAGTACTTC

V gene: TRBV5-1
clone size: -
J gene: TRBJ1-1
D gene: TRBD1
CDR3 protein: CASSPGQWTEAFF
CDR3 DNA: TGCGCCAGCAGCCCGGGACAGTGGACTGAAGCTTTCTTT

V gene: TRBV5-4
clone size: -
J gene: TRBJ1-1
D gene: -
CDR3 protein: CASSLDRPGLAEAFF
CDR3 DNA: TGTGCCAGCAGTTTAGACAGACCCGGTTTGGCTGAAGCTTTCTTT

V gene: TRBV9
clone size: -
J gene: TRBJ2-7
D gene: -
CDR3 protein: CASSPGQYYEQYF
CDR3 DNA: TGTGCCAGCAGCCCAGGACAGTACTACGAGCAGTACTTC

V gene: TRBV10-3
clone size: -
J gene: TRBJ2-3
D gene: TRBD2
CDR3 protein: CAISPTSGRGIDTQYF
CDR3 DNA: TGTGCCATCAGCCCGACTAGCGGGAGAGGCATAGATACGCAGTATTTT

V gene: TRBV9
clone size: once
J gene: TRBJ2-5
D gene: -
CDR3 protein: CASSLAVQETQYF
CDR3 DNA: TGTGCCAGCAGCCTAGCAGTCCAAGAGACCCAGTACTTC

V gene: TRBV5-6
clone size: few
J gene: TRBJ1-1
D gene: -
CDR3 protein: CASSRRGDLNAEAFF
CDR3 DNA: TGTGCCAGCAGCCGACGAGGTGACTTGAACGCTGAAGCTTTCTTT

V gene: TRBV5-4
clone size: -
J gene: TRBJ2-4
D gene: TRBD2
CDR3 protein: CASSPRLAGGAKNIQYF
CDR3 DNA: TGTGCCAGCAGCCCGAGACTAGCGGGAGGAGCCAAAAACATTCAGTACTTC

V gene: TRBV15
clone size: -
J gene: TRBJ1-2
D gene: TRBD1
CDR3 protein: CATSSDRVAHGYTF
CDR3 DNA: TGTGCCACCAGCAGTGACAGGGTCGCGCATGGCTACACCTTC

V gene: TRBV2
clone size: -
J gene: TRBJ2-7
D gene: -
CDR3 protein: CASSISGISF
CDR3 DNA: TGTGCCAGCAGTATATCCGGGATTTCCTTC